These 22 T cell receptor beta chains were all obtained from the same sample, sequenced in a study of shared T cell receptors in the human thymus. Profiling relied on immunoSEQ multiplex PCR, and the TCRdb table lists in-frame clones only, not all of them. Of approximately 660,000 clones in the sample, 70% to 90% were seen once. These data also formed part of another study, on human thymus T cells.

The sample taken for sequencing was thymocytes. The receptors originated from a boy under two years old with a congenital heart defect.

This chain connects TRBV10-3 to TRBJ2-1; TRBD2 agrees at 9 bases. Trimming at V came to 6 bases and at J to 5 bases, leaving 5 bases not matched to a gene. Germline CDR1 reads ENHRY; CDR2 reads SYGVKD. This CDR3 contains 14 residues. The CDR3: CAIRVAGADNEQFF. The CDR3, as DNA: TGTGCCATCAGGGTAGCGGGAGCGGACAATGAGCAGTTCTTC.

The chain carries TRBV4-1 and TRBJ2-5; TRBD1 is a possible D gene (5 bases). This CDR3 region has 15 residues. Trimming removed 4 bases at V and 5 bases at J, with 17 bases between. Per germline, CDR1 MGHRA and CDR2 YSYEKL. The CDR3 reads CASSRPSRGLETQYF. The DNA for the CDR3 is TGCGCCAGCAGCCGCCCTAGTAGGGGTTTGGAGACCCAGTACTTC.

The chain uses TRBV5-6 and TRBJ1-3, with D uncertain. Looked up from germline, CDR1 is SGHDT and CDR2 is YYEEEE. The V end lost 4 bases, the J end lost 3 bases, and 17 bases lay between the germline ends. The CDR3 has 16 residues. The CDR3 coding sequence is TGTGCCAGCAGCCGCGGAGGTCATTGGGGTGGAAACACCATATATTTT. As protein: CASSRGGHWGGNTIYF.

The rearrangement uses TRBV29-1 and TRBJ2-2, with a weak D call TRBD2 (6 bases). The length of the CDR3 is 16 residues. V dropped 0 bases and J dropped 1 base, with 12 bases sitting between them. The germline V gene encodes CDR1 SQVTM and CDR2 ANQGSEA. The CDR3: CSVEERRVGNTGELFF. In DNA, the CDR3 is TGCAGCGTTGAAGAGAGGAGGGTAGGGAACACCGGGGAGCTGTTTTTT.

This clone was seen a few times. V gene TRBV11-3 combines with J gene TRBJ2-7; TRBD2 agrees at 10 bases. The CDR3 totals 16 residues. In germline, CDR1 is SGHNT, CDR2 YENEEA. The ends lost 1 base at V and 5 bases at J; junction bases unmatched: 8. CDR3 protein: CASSLGPAGGPHEQYF. CDR3 bases: TGTGCCAGCAGCTTAGGTCCAGCGGGAGGGCCCCACGAGCAGTACTTC.

This chain uses TRBV7-3 with TRBJ2-4; 12 nucleotides match TRBD2. The CDR3 has 18 residues. Germline loops: CDR1 SGHTA, CDR2 FQGTGA. The junction had 8 bases not matched to a gene; V was cut back by 5 bases and J by 0 bases. CDR3 nucleotides: TGTGCCAGCAGCCCCCTAGCGGGAGGGCCCCTAGCCAAAAACATTCAGTACTTC. Its protein product is CASSPLAGGPLAKNIQYF.

The chain couples TRBV15 to TRBJ2-5, with 12 bases lining up with TRBD1. CDR1 and CDR2 (germline): LNHNV, YYDKDF (reference sequence). The CDR3 loop spans 14 amino acids. Trimming at V came to 8 bases and at J to 5 bases, leaving 6 bases not matched to a gene. CDR3 protein: CATGGQGASETQYF. The CDR3, as DNA: TGTGCCACCGGGGGACAGGGGGCATCGGAGACCCAGTACTTC. Full variable domain (missing parts from reference TRBV15 and TRBJ2-5): DAMVIQNPRYQVTQFGKPVTLSCSQTLNHNVMYWYQQKSSQAPKLLFHYYDKDFNNEADTPDNFQSRRPNTSFCFLDIRSPGLGDTAMYLCATGGQGASETQYFGPGTRLLVL.

The chain couples TRBV4-1 to TRBJ1-1; D might be TRBD1 (5 bases). The CDR3 totals 14 residues. Germline CDR1 MGHRA, CDR2 YSYEKL. V gave up 1 base and J gave up 8 bases, with 14 bases separating them. CDR3 coding DNA: TGCGCCAGCAGCCAAGCCGGGGGGTCCCCCGAAGCTTTCTTT. Translation gives CASSQAGGSPEAFF.

The chain joins TRBV15 to TRBJ2-1; weak D call: TRBD1 (7 bases). The length of the CDR3 is 19 residues. Germline V lookup: CDR1 LNHNV, CDR2 YYDKDF (reference sequence). V was clipped by 7 bases and J by 4 bases, with 29 bases between them. DNA of the CDR3: TGTGCCACCACCGCGGCCCAGGGGGAGGCAGCGGAGCCGTACAATGAGCAGTTCTTC. Translation gives CATTAAQGEAAEPYNEQFF. Based on the CDR3 plus reference TRBV15 and TRBJ2-1, the full variable domain is DAMVIQNPRYQVTQFGKPVTLSCSQTLNHNVMYWYQQKSSQAPKLLFHYYDKDFNNEADTPDNFQSRRPNTSFCFLDIRSPGLGDTAMYLCATTAAQGEAAEPYNEQFFGPGTRLTVL.

The gene calls are TRBV20-1 and TRBJ2-1; D uncertain. The CDR3 is 11 residues long. Trimming took off 6 bases at V and 8 bases at J, with 11 bases between the two ends. The germline V gene has CDR1 DFQATT and CDR2 SNEGSKA (reference sequence). As DNA, the CDR3 is TGCAGTGCCCCCGAGAGTTATGAGCAGTTCTTC. It is translated as CSAPESYEQFF.

The chain uses TRBV11-2 and TRBJ2-3, with D tentatively TRBD1 (6 bases). CDR3 length: 14 amino acids. Germline V gives CDR1 SGHAT, CDR2 FQNNGV. Trimming took 1 base from V and 3 from J, leaving 8 bases between them. The DNA of the CDR3 is TGTGCCAGCAGCTTAGGGGGGACAACAGATACGCAGTATTTT. Translated, it gives CASSLGGTTDTQYF.

V is TRBV4-2 and J is TRBJ2-4; TRBD1 matches 8 bases. V trimming: 3 bases; J trimming: 7 bases; junction bases outside the gene matches: 8. The germline gives CDR1 LGHNA, CDR2 YNFKEQ. The CDR3 loop spans 15 amino acids. CDR3 protein: CASSHLRTGRNIQYF. Written as DNA, the CDR3 is TGTGCCAGCAGCCATCTCCGGACAGGGAGGAACATTCAGTACTTC.

The genes are TRBV30 and TRBJ2-3; 7 bases fit TRBD1. CDR3 length: 15 amino acids. Losses at the gene ends were 0 bases for V and 2 bases for J; bases not matched to a gene: 5. In germline, CDR1 is GTSNPN, CDR2 SVGIG (reference sequence). This CDR3 is CAWSVQGQHTDTQYF. In DNA, the CDR3 is TGTGCCTGGAGTGTACAGGGACAGCACACAGATACGCAGTATTTT.

The V call is TRBV15, the J call TRBJ1-2, with D perhaps matching TRBD1 (5 bases). V was clipped by 0 bases and J by 0 bases, with 14 bases between them. This CDR3 region has 17 residues. CDR1 is LNHNV, CDR2 YYDKDF, per germline (reference sequence). The CDR3 sequence is CATSRELRAQANYGYTF. Written as DNA, the CDR3 is TGTGCCACCAGCAGAGAGCTCAGGGCCCAAGCTAACTATGGCTACACCTTC.

The CDR3 is CASSPRRTGGDSPLHF. The CDR3 DNA is TGTGCCAGCAGCCCGAGACGGACAGGGGGTGATTCACCCCTCCACTTT. The chain is built from TRBV11-1 and TRBJ1-6, with 10 bases lining up with TRBD1. Germline CDR1 and CDR2: SGHAT and FQDESV (reference sequence). The CDR3 spans 16 residues. Trimming removed 5 bases from V and 8 bases from J; junction bases left unmatched: 9. Using reference TRBV11-1 and TRBJ1-6 for the parts outside the CDR3, the full variable domain is EAEVAQSPRYKITEKSQAVAFWCDPISGHATLYWYRQILGQGPELLVQFQDESVVDDSQLPKDRFSAERLKGVDSTLKIQPAELGDSAMYLCASSPRRTGGDSPLHFGNGTRLTVT.

This clone was counted a few times. The chain joins TRBV18 to TRBJ1-3; D remains ambiguous. In germline, CDR1 is KGHSH, CDR2 LQKENI. The CDR3 covers 15 residues. V was cut by 3 bases and J by 1 base, with 10 bases left in between. The CDR3 coding sequence is TGTGCCAGCTCACCGCGTATTTGGTCTGGAAACACCATATATTTT. Its protein product is CASSPRIWSGNTIYF.

The genes are TRBV19 and TRBJ1-5; a possible D gene is TRBD1 (6 bases). CDR1 is LNHDA and CDR2 is SQIVND in the germline V gene (reference sequence). The V gene lost 3 bases and the J gene lost 5 bases, with 8 bases spanning the gap. This CDR3 is 13 amino acids long. The CDR3 here is CASSMTGHQPQHF. CDR3 bases: TGTGCCAGTAGTATGACAGGCCATCAGCCCCAGCATTTT.

The chain couples TRBV4-1 to TRBJ2-1, with D unresolved. This CDR3 spans 12 amino acids. Germline values: CDR1 MGHRA, CDR2 YSYEKL. V lost 6 bases and J 7 bases, leaving 10 bases between the germline ends. The CDR3: CASSLGRNEQFF. The CDR3 coding sequence is TGCGCCAGCAGTCTGGGCCGGAATGAGCAGTTCTTC.

DNA of the CDR3: TGTGCCAGCAGCTTAACCCCTAGCGGCCCCTACGAGCAGTACTTC. It codes for CASSLTPSGPYEQYF. V usage is TRBV7-3 and J usage is TRBJ2-7, with TRBD2 matching 7 bases. Germline CDR1 and CDR2: SGHTA and FQGTGA. V was pared by 0 bases and J by 2 bases, with 4 bases of the junction left unmatched. The CDR3 totals 15 residues.

Here the CDR3 reads CASSQDGTSGMGNEQFF. The CDR3 nucleotides are TGTGCCAGCAGCCAGGATGGGACTAGCGGGATGGGGAATGAGCAGTTCTTC. The J gene is TRBJ2-1, the V gene TRBV14; TRBD2 matches 13 bases. The germline gives CDR1 SGHDN, CDR2 FVKESK. The CDR3 extends over 17 amino acids. J was trimmed by 7 bases and V by 3 bases; bases with no gene match: 9.

The chain combines TRBV4-3 with TRBJ2-1; 8 positions agree with TRBD2. With 0 bases clipped from V and 2 bases from J, the junction kept 12 bases outside the gene matches. The V gene's germline CDR1 is LGHNA and CDR2 YSLEER. CDR3 length equals 19 residues. The CDR3 loop is CASSQDKLAGYTPYNEQFF. CDR3 DNA sequence: TGCGCCAGCAGCCAAGATAAATTAGCGGGATATACCCCCTACAATGAGCAGTTCTTC.

This clone was detected only a few times. The rearrangement links TRBV5-4 to TRBJ1-3; D is uncertain. This CDR3 comprises 16 residues. Trimming took 0 bases from V and 0 from J, leaving 10 bases between them. Germline V gives CDR1 SGHNT, CDR2 YYREEE (reference sequence). CDR3 DNA: TGTGCCAGCAGCTTGGGTTGGAGTTTCTCTGGAAACACCATATATTTT. It yields the protein CASSLGWSFSGNTIYF.